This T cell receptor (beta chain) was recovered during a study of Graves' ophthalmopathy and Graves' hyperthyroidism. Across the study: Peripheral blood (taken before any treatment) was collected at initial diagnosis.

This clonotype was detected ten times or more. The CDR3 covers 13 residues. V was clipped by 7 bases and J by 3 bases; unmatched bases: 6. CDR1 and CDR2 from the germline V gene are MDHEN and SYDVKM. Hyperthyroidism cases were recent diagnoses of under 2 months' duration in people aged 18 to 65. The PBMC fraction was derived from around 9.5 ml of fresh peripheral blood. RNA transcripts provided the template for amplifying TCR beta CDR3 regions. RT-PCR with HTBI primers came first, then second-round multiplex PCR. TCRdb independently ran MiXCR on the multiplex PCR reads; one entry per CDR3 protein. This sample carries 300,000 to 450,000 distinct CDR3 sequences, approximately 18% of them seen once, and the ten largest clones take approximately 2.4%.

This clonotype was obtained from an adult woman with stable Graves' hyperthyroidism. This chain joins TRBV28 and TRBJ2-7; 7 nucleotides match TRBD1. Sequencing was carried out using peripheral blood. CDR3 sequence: CASNTGAIYEQYF. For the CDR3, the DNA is TGTGCCAGCAATACAGGGGCTATCTACGAGCAGTACTTC.